The 17 T cell receptor beta chains presented below share a single source sample, sequenced in a study of T cells after yellow fever vaccination. Each CDR3 protein gets one entry after TCRdb re-called the 5' RACE reads with MiXCR. This table holds approximately 300,000 distinct CDR3 sequences, around 6.8% found once. The sequencing here drew on PBMCs, taken 45 days after the first yellow fever vaccination. All receptors derive from a man between 18 and 35 years old who received the YFV17D yellow fever vaccine.

This chain uses TRBV20-1 with TRBJ2-5; D is possibly TRBD2 (6 bases). This CDR3 comprises 16 residues. Per germline, CDR1 DFQATT and CDR2 SNEGSKA (reference sequence). CDR3 sequence: CCARREGGRNWKTQYF. CDR3 bases: TGCTGCGCTAGGCGGGAAGGAGGCCGGAACTGGAAGACCCAGTACTTC.

This clonotype was found many times. The chain couples TRBV19 to TRBJ2-7, with TRBD2 identical over 12 bases. Germline lookup yields CDR1 LNHDA and CDR2 SQIVND (reference sequence). This CDR3 is built from 14 residues. The ends lost 9 bases at V and 5 bases at J; junction bases unmatched: 8. The CDR3 loop is CASSRLAGAHEQYF. CDR3 sequence (DNA): TGTGCCAGCTCGCGACTAGCGGGGGCCCACGAGCAGTACTTC.

V usage is TRBV14 and J usage is TRBJ2-5; D is undetermined. Trimming took 1 base from V and 2 from J, leaving 14 bases between them. There are 16 residues in the CDR3. CDR1 SGHDN and CDR2 FVKESK come from the germline V gene. The CDR3 here is CASSQVRSAPQETQYF. In nucleotides, the CDR3 is TGTGCCAGCAGCCAAGTGCGCAGCGCTCCTCAAGAGACCCAGTACTTC.

This chain links TRBV19 with TRBJ2-5; the D gene is possibly TRBD1 (6 bases). V was clipped by 6 bases and J by 4 bases, with 15 bases between them. This CDR3 is 14 amino acids long. CDR1 and CDR2 (germline): LNHDA, SQIVND (reference sequence). CDR3 coding DNA: TGTGCCAGTAGCTTCAGGGGCCTGGGAGAGACCCAGTACTTC. It specifies CASSFRGLGETQYF.

This clonotype was recorded many times. The chain uses TRBV5-5 and TRBJ2-6; D ambiguous. Germline-derived CDR1 and CDR2 are SGHKS and YYEKEE (reference sequence). V lost 2 bases to trimming and J lost 0 bases, with 15 bases between them. This CDR3 spans 18 amino acids. The CDR3: CASSLMGGTVSGANVLTF. Here the CDR3 DNA reads TGTGCCAGCAGCTTAATGGGCGGTACCGTCTCTGGGGCCAACGTCCTGACTTTC.

This clonotype was seen a handful of times. In DNA form, the CDR3 reads TGTGCCAGCAGTTACTCGATTCCCAGCGGGGAAGCTTTCTTT. It specifies CASSYSIPSGEAFF. This sequence joins TRBV6-2 or TRBV6-3 and TRBJ1-1; D is ambiguous. The CDR3 runs 14 residues. V shed 0 bases and J shed 8 bases, with 13 bases lying between them. Germline loops: CDR1 MNHEY, CDR2 SVGEGT.

This clonotype was seen more than once but under ten times. J is TRBJ2-3 and V is TRBV12-3 or TRBV12-4, with 13 bases aligning to TRBD2. The CDR3 loop spans 15 amino acids. The trim removed 5 bases at V and 4 bases at J, leaving 3 bases unmatched. CDR3 sequence: CASSTLAGGADTQYF. The CDR3 DNA reads as TGTGCCAGCAGTACACTAGCGGGGGGGGCAGATACGCAGTATTTT.

This clonotype was seen more than once but under ten times. The chain is built from TRBV28 and TRBJ2-3, with 8 bases matching TRBD2. Per the germline V gene, CDR1 is MDHEN and CDR2 is SYDVKM. V was pared by 4 bases and J by 6 bases, with 12 bases of the junction left unmatched. The CDR3 runs 16 residues. The CDR3 loop is CASSSWGSGGVDTQYF. CDR3 coding DNA: TGTGCCAGCAGTTCCTGGGGGAGCGGGGGCGTGGATACGCAGTATTTT.

The chain couples TRBV27 to TRBJ1-2; 9 nucleotides agree with TRBD1. CDR3 length: 17 amino acids. Germline CDR1 and CDR2: MNHEY and SMNVEV (reference sequence). V lost 3 bases to trimming and J lost 1 base; unmatched junction nucleotides: 9. In DNA form, the CDR3 reads TGTGCCAGCAGTTTCTCCGCCGGGACAGGGTTTAACTATGGCTACACCTTC. This sequence encodes CASSFSAGTGFNYGYTF.

This clonotype was seen more than once but under ten times. V is TRBV5-1 and J is TRBJ1-3; TRBD1 matches at 7 bases. Germline V gene data show CDR1 as SGHRS and CDR2 as YFSETQ. There are 15 residues in the CDR3. With V trimmed by 4 bases and J by 0 bases, 4 bases remained unmatched. This chain's CDR3 is CASSGGQNSGNTIYF. DNA of the CDR3: TGCGCCAGCAGCGGGGGACAGAACTCTGGAAACACCATATATTTT.

The V and J genes are TRBV9 and TRBJ1-1; D possibly corresponds to TRBD1 (5 bases). Germline V CDR1 and CDR2: SGDLS, YYNGEE. Trimming pared 3 bases from V and 1 base from J, leaving 10 bases between. The CDR3 is 14 amino acids. The CDR3 sequence: CASSAGQQNTEAFF. As DNA, the CDR3 is TGTGCCAGCAGCGCCGGACAACAGAACACTGAAGCTTTCTTT.

This clonotype has only a few counts. The chain has TRBV5-1 and TRBJ1-4; perhaps TRBD1 as D (5 bases). The germline CDR1 and CDR2 sequences are SGHRS and YFSETQ. The CDR3 sequence is 15 residues long. Trimming removed 6 bases at V and 0 bases at J, with 12 bases between. The DNA for the CDR3 is TGCGCCAGCACATTGGGGCAGGCAACTAATGAAAAACTGTTTTTT. Amino acids: CASTLGQATNEKLFF.

This clonotype has at least ten counts. One end of the junction is discordant with germline, which a read error may explain. The chain is built from TRBV6-5 and TRBJ2-5, with D possibly being TRBD1 (5 bases). CDR3 length: 14 residues. Germline V gene sequence: CDR1 MNHEY, CDR2 SVGAGI. The CDR3 protein is CASSDSAGQETQYF. CDR3 bases: TGTGCCAGCAGTGACTCCGCAGGGCAAGAGACCCAGTACTTC.

The chain uses TRBV3-1 and TRBJ2-7; 9 bases are a match to TRBD1. V shed 3 bases, J shed 6 bases, and the junction held 6 bases outside the gene matches. This CDR3 region has 14 residues. Germline V gene lookup returns CDR1 LGHDT and CDR2 YNNKEL (reference sequence). This CDR3 reads CASSHSDRGGEQYF. The DNA for the CDR3 is TGTGCCAGCAGCCACTCGGACAGGGGCGGCGAGCAGTACTTC.

There are many counts of this clonotype. The chain uses TRBV5-1 and TRBJ2-3; weak D call: TRBD2 (6 bases). CDR3 size: 14 residues. Germline V lookup: CDR1 SGHRS, CDR2 YFSETQ. Trimming left V 1 base short and J 5 bases short, with 11 bases between. DNA of the CDR3: TGCGCCAGCAGCTTGAACGGGGGTGTAGATACGCAGTATTTT. It specifies CASSLNGGVDTQYF.

For the CDR3, the DNA is TGTGCCAGCAGTTACGCCGGGGCGGTTTGGGCATCAGATACGCAGTATTTT. Encoded protein: CASSYAGAVWASDTQYF. The V gene is TRBV6-5, the J gene TRBJ2-3, with D tentatively TRBD1 or TRBD2 (5 bases each). The CDR3 length is 17 residues. Germline V CDR1 and CDR2: MNHEY, SVGAGI. Trimming left V 2 bases short and J 4 bases short, with 19 bases between.

Only a few counts were recorded for this clonotype. The chain is built from TRBV5-1 and TRBJ1-2; TRBD1 is a possible D gene (6 bases). Trimming removed 4 bases at V and 4 bases at J, with 14 bases between. This CDR3 contains 14 residues. CDR1 and CDR2 (germline): SGHRS, YFSETQ. The CDR3, as DNA: TGCGCCAGCAGCCCCGAAGGGGGACGCTATGGCTACACCTTC. Its translation: CASSPEGGRYGYTF.